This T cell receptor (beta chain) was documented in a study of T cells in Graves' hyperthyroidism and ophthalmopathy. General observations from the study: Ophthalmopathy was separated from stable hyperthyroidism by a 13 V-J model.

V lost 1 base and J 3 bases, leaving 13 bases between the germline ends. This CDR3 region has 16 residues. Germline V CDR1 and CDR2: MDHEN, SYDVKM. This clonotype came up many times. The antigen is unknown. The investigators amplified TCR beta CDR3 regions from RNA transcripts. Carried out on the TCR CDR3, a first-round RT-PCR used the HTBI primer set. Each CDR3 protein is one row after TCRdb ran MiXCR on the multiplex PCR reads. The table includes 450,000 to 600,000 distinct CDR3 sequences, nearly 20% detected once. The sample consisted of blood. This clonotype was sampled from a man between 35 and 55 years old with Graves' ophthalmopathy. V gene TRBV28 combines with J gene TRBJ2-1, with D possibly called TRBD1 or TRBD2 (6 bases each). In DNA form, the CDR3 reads TGTGCCAGCAGTTTATTATCAGGGGAGGTCTACAATGAGCAGTTCTTC. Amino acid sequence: CASSLLSGEVYNEQFF. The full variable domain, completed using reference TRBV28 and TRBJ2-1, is DVKVTQSSRYLVKRTGEKVFLECVQDMDHENMFWYRQDPGLGLRLIYFSYDVKMKEKGDIPEGYSVSREKKERFSLILESASTNQTSMYLCASSLLSGEVYNEQFFGPGTRLTVL.